These 17 T cell receptor beta chains originate from one sample sequenced in a study of cytomegalovirus exposure and HLA in healthy donors. 13 Jbeta primers and 60 Vbeta primers were used for the PCR. Clones were sequenced by immunoSEQ multiplex PCR, and TCRdb holds only the in-frame ones, with some missing. The sample contains approximately 160,000 clones, roughly two thirds of which appear only once. Input material: PBMCs. The receptors were sampled from a woman under 30 in good health and CMV-seropositive.

The chain employs TRBV7-3 and TRBJ2-1; 11 nucleotides agree with TRBD2. The CDR3 covers 15 residues. J lost 7 bases, V lost 5 bases, and 7 bases had no gene match. CDR1 and CDR2 (germline): SGHTA, FQGTGA. CDR3 DNA: TGTGCCAGCAGCCATATAGCGGGGGGGCAAAATGAGCAGTTCTTC. This encodes CASSHIAGGQNEQFF.

CDR3 DNA sequence: TGTGCCAGCAGCGCGAACCGGGACAGTAAAGCTTTCTTT. It codes for CASSANRDSKAFF. V gene TRBV9 combines with J gene TRBJ1-1; 7 bases line up with TRBD1. Germline CDR1 SGDLS, CDR2 YYNGEE. J gave up 9 bases and V 3 bases, and 8 bases lay outside the gene matches. CDR3 length: 13 residues.

The J gene is TRBJ1-2, the V gene TRBV25-1, with D perhaps matching TRBD1 (6 bases). Looked up from germline, CDR1 is MGHDK and CDR2 is SYGVNS. With 1 base removed from V and 7 bases from J, the gap between germline ends came to 16 bases. The CDR3 consists of 15 residues. As DNA, the CDR3 is TGTGCCAGCAGTGAATCGAGGGGGATTTATGCTGGCTACACCTTC. Protein sequence: CASSESRGIYAGYTF.

The rearrangement uses TRBV10-3 and TRBJ2-7; 7 bases match TRBD1. CDR3 size: 13 residues. J lost 3 bases, V lost 4 bases, and 3 bases had no gene match. Germline loops: CDR1 ENHRY, CDR2 SYGVKD. CDR3 loop: CAISVTGRYEQYF. As DNA, the CDR3 is TGTGCCATCAGTGTGACAGGGCGCTACGAGCAGTACTTC.

The V and J genes are TRBV5-4 and TRBJ2-1; tentative D call: TRBD1 (6 bases). V was pared by 6 bases and J by 8 bases, with 21 bases between. The CDR3 is made up of 15 amino acids. Germline CDR1 reads SGHNT; CDR2 reads YYREEE (reference sequence). CDR3 protein: CASTRGRPSHHEQFF. The DNA for the CDR3 is TGTGCCAGCACCAGGGGTCGGCCTAGTCACCATGAGCAGTTCTTC.

The chain uses TRBV11-3 and TRBJ1-1, with D unclear. Trimming cost V 5 bases and J 1 base, with 11 bases left between them. Germline V gene sequence: CDR1 SGHNT, CDR2 YENEEA. The CDR3 has 14 amino acids. CDR3 loop: CASSGSIGNTEAFF. The CDR3 DNA is TGTGCCAGCAGCGGTTCAATCGGGAACACTGAAGCTTTCTTT.

This clone was recorded a few times. The chain uses TRBV21-1 and TRBJ2-7; TRBD2 is the table's D call and was not checked against the DNA. TRBV21-1 has pseudogene status. CDR3 length: 12 amino acids. CDR3 amino acids: CASSTSREASYF. In DNA form, the CDR3 reads TGTGCCAGCAGCACATCCCGGGAAGCGTCGTACTTC.

This clone appeared a single time. The chain has TRBV7-9 and TRBJ1-1, with 8 bases aligning to TRBD1. The germline V gene encodes CDR1 SEHNR and CDR2 FQNEAQ (reference sequence). This CDR3 contains 14 residues. Germline trimming cut 1 base from V and 5 bases from J; bases unmatched to any gene: 3. This CDR3 is CASSLDRGKTEAFF. The CDR3 nucleotides are TGTGCCAGCAGCTTAGACAGGGGGAAAACTGAAGCTTTCTTT.

This rearrangement joins TRBV30 to TRBJ2-7; possible D gene TRBD1, 5 bases. With 2 bases removed from V and 3 bases from J, the gap between germline ends came to 11 bases. The germline gives CDR1 GTSNPN, CDR2 SVGIG (reference sequence). CDR3 length: 13 residues. The CDR3: CAWSNRFIYEQYF. The CDR3 DNA reads as TGTGCCTGGAGTAACAGGTTCATCTACGAGCAGTACTTC.

As DNA, the CDR3 is TGTGCCAGCAGCTTGGGCCGGCAGGGGGCCTGTGGCTACACCTTC. Its protein product is CASSLGRQGACGYTF. The V call is TRBV5-6, the J call TRBJ1-2; 8 nucleotides align to TRBD1. The CDR3 loop spans 15 amino acids. Trimming at V came to 0 bases and at J to 7 bases, leaving 8 bases not matched to a gene. Germline values: CDR1 SGHDT, CDR2 YYEEEE.

The J gene is TRBJ2-5, the V gene TRBV7-3; 14 positions agree with TRBD2. Germline V gene data show CDR1 as SGHTA and CDR2 as FQGTGA. Trimming at V came to 2 bases and at J to 4 bases, leaving 15 bases not matched to a gene. This CDR3 spans 20 amino acids. The CDR3 DNA sequence: TGTGCCAGCAGCTTAGGCGGACTAGCGGGGGGTGCGCGGGGAAGAGAGACCCAGTACTTC. This encodes CASSLGGLAGGARGRETQYF. Full variable domain (remainder filled in from reference TRBV7-3 and TRBJ2-5): GAGVSQTPSNKVTEKGKYVELRCDPISGHTALYWYRQSLGQGPEFLIYFQGTGAADDSGLPNDRFFAVRPEGSVSTLKIQRTERGDSAVYLCASSLGGLAGGARGRETQYFGPGTRLLVL.

This clone was picked up one time. This rearrangement joins TRBV9 to TRBJ1-5; D is unresolved. V was trimmed by 0 bases and J by 9 bases, leaving 10 bases between them. CDR1 and CDR2 (germline): SGDLS, YYNGEE. CDR3 length equals 13 residues. The CDR3 coding sequence is TGTGCCAGCAGCGTAGTGGGCGCAGGGCCCCAGCATTTT. It is translated as CASSVVGAGPQHF.

V and J are TRBV2 and TRBJ1-3; 12 bases agree with TRBD1. The J segment lost 4 bases and the V segment lost 6 bases, leaving 4 bases of the junction unmatched. The CDR3 loop spans 15 amino acids. The germline V gene has CDR1 SNHLY and CDR2 FYNNEI. CDR3 sequence (DNA): TGTGCCAGCAGATGGGGACAGGGGGCCGGAAACACCATATATTTT. It is translated as CASRWGQGAGNTIYF. The full variable domain, rest sourced from reference TRBV2 and TRBJ1-3, is EPEVTQTPSHQVTQMGQEVILRCVPISNHLYFYWYRQILGQKVEFLVSFYNNEISEKSEIFDDQFSVERPDGSNFTLKIRSTKLEDSAMYFCASRWGQGAGNTIYFGEGSWLTVV.

This clone was seen once. The gene calls are TRBV9 and TRBJ1-2, with unresolved D. This CDR3 region has 13 residues. Germline lookup yields CDR1 SGDLS and CDR2 YYNGEE. V was shortened by 0 bases and J by 5 bases, with 8 bases between the two germline ends. The CDR3 protein is CASSVGTTYGYTF. The CDR3, as DNA: TGTGCCAGCAGCGTAGGCACTACTTATGGCTACACCTTC. Supplemented by reference TRBV9 and TRBJ1-2, the full variable domain reads DSGVTQTPKHLITATGQRVTLRCSPRSGDLSVYWYQQSLDQGLQFLIQYYNGEERAKGNILERFSAQQFPDLHSELNLSSLELGDSALYFCASSVGTTYGYTFGSGTRLTVV.

The chain links TRBV4-2 to TRBJ2-1, with 9 bases lining up with TRBD2. CDR3 length equals 17 residues. Germline V gene data show CDR1 as LGHNA and CDR2 as YNFKEQ. J gave up 6 bases and V 2 bases, and 11 bases lay outside the gene matches. This CDR3 is CASSQSFSGSGANEQFF. The CDR3 DNA reads TGTGCCAGCAGCCAATCCTTTAGCGGGAGTGGGGCCAATGAGCAGTTCTTC.

The chain recombines TRBV6-1 with TRBJ1-2; D uncertain. Germline values: CDR1 MNHNS, CDR2 SASEGT. The CDR3 has 14 amino acids. V lost 4 bases to trimming and J lost 3 bases, with 12 bases between them. CDR3 DNA sequence: TGTGCCAGCAGTGGCACTCCGGGTGACTATGGCTACACCTTC. This sequence encodes CASSGTPGDYGYTF.

The CDR3 DNA reads as TGTGCCAGCAGCTCATTTCCCGGGCAGGGCGAGCAGTACTTC. It translates to CASSSFPGQGEQYF. V is TRBV7-9 and J is TRBJ2-7; D is possibly TRBD1 (5 bases). The CDR3 has 14 residues. Germline V gene lookup returns CDR1 SEHNR and CDR2 FQNEAQ (reference sequence). V was trimmed by 4 bases and J by 6 bases, leaving 16 bases between them.